One and the same sample provided the 26 T cell receptor beta chains below, sequenced in a study of blood T cell repertoires in COVID-19. Sequencing used immunoSEQ multiplex PCR; TCRdb keeps in-frame clones, though not all of them. Here the sample spans about 360,000 clones, roughly 86% being singletons. Sequenced material: PBMCs or T cells enriched from blood (not recorded which). These receptor sequences come from a woman in her thirties or forties with acute COVID-19.

V gene TRBV7-9 combines with J gene TRBJ2-7, with D possibly TRBD1 on 5 matching bases. V was clipped by 5 bases and J by 3 bases, with 14 bases between them. Germline assignment: CDR1 SEHNR and CDR2 FQNEAQ (reference sequence). This CDR3 contains 14 residues. The CDR3, as DNA: TGTGCCAGCAGCGATCCGGGCAGGGACTACGAGCAGTACTTC. It codes for CASSDPGRDYEQYF.

The chain recombines TRBV5-1 with TRBJ1-2, with a tentative D call TRBD1 (6 bases). This CDR3 region has 11 residues. Germline V gene sequence: CDR1 SGHRS, CDR2 YFSETQ. With 4 bases removed from V and 7 bases from J, the gap between germline ends came to 8 bases. CDR3 in amino acids: CASSRGSGYTF. Written as DNA, the CDR3 is TGCGCCAGCAGCAGGGGGTCTGGCTACACCTTC.

J is TRBJ2-4 and V is TRBV5-4, with D perhaps matching TRBD2 (5 bases). This CDR3 spans 16 amino acids. Trimming removed 0 bases from V and 1 base from J, with 11 bases in between. CDR1 and CDR2 from the germline V gene are SGHNT and YYREEE (reference sequence). The DNA of the CDR3 is TGTGCCAGCAGCTTGGGAGGGAAAGCGGCCAAAAACATTCAGTACTTC. It encodes CASSLGGKAAKNIQYF.

V gene TRBV2 combines with J gene TRBJ1-5; the match to TRBD1 covers 11 bases. J gave up 4 bases and V 4 bases, and 3 bases lay outside the gene matches. The CDR3 spans 15 residues. In germline, CDR1 is SNHLY, CDR2 FYNNEI. The CDR3 DNA is TGTGCCAGCAGTGCGGGACAGGGGGTTAATCAGCCCCAGCATTTT. It specifies CASSAGQGVNQPQHF.

The chain couples TRBV24-1 to TRBJ2-1; 7 nucleotides match TRBD2. The CDR3 sequence is 16 residues long. Trimming at V came to 4 bases and at J to 4 bases, leaving 9 bases not matched to a gene. From germline, CDR1 is KGHDR and CDR2 SFDVKD. The CDR3 sequence: CATSDYRLAGYNEQFF. The DNA for the CDR3 is TGTGCCACCAGTGACTATCGACTAGCTGGTTACAATGAGCAGTTCTTC.

V is TRBV18 and J is TRBJ2-5, with a possible D match to TRBD2 (5 bases). CDR1 is KGHSH, CDR2 LQKENI, per germline. Trimming pared 1 base from V and 5 bases from J, leaving 11 bases between. This CDR3 region has 14 residues. The CDR3 region is CASSPRETGETQYF. DNA of the CDR3: TGTGCCAGCTCACCACGAGAGACGGGGGAGACCCAGTACTTC.

V gene TRBV3-1 (or the pseudogene TRBV3-2) combines with J gene TRBJ2-1; the match to TRBD2 covers 15 bases. Germline CDR1 and CDR2: LGHDT and YNNKEL (reference sequence). The CDR3 spans 18 residues. The V segment lost 6 bases and the J segment 6 bases; nucleotides outside the gene matches: 12. In nucleotides, the CDR3 is TGTGCCAGCAGTCCTCGCCCCCAGGGACTAGCGGGGGGCAATGAGCAGTTCTTC. It is translated as CASSPRPQGLAGGNEQFF.

The chain carries TRBV29-1 and TRBJ1-1; D gene ambiguous. Trimming took off 0 bases at V and 7 bases at J, with 12 bases between the two ends. CDR3 size: 13 residues. CDR1 and CDR2 (germline): SQVTM, ANQGSEA. CDR3 in amino acids: CSVEEGSRSEAFF. The CDR3 coding sequence is TGCAGCGTTGAAGAGGGGAGTCGAAGTGAAGCTTTCTTT.

This chain connects TRBV12-3 or TRBV12-4 to TRBJ2-3, with D hard to call. This CDR3 comprises 13 residues. Trimming left V 3 bases short and J 4 bases short, with 8 bases between. The CDR3 loop reads CASSFVTADTQYF. In DNA, the CDR3 is TGTGCCAGCAGTTTCGTTACGGCAGATACGCAGTATTTT.

The V and J genes are TRBV19 and TRBJ1-2; TRBD1 agrees at 7 bases. Trimming at V came to 2 bases and at J to 0 bases, leaving 0 bases not matched to a gene. This CDR3 comprises 14 residues. CDR1 is LNHDA and CDR2 is SQIVND in the germline V gene (reference sequence). CDR3 loop: CASSITGANYGYTF. The CDR3 coding sequence is TGTGCCAGTAGTATAACAGGGGCTAACTATGGCTACACCTTC.

The chain recombines TRBV6-5 with TRBJ1-6, with 9 bases fitting TRBD1. The CDR3 contains 15 residues. J lost 11 bases, V lost 2 bases, and 7 bases had no gene match. Per germline, CDR1 MNHEY and CDR2 SVGAGI. CDR3 loop: CASSYTGQGTTPLHF. The CDR3 coding sequence is TGTGCCAGCAGTTACACGGGACAGGGAACGACACCCCTCCACTTT.

The rearrangement links TRBV4-2 to TRBJ1-1, with TRBD1 identical over 7 bases. This CDR3 has 15 residues. The germline V gene has CDR1 LGHNA and CDR2 YNFKEQ. V lost 4 bases to trimming and J lost 0 bases; unmatched junction nucleotides: 5. The CDR3 loop is CASSRGQTLNTEAFF. As DNA, the CDR3 is TGTGCCAGCAGCCGGGGACAGACACTGAACACTGAAGCTTTCTTT.

This clone has only a few counts. This chain connects TRBV19 to TRBJ1-1; D may be TRBD1 (5 bases). Trimming pared 5 bases from V and 10 bases from J, leaving 14 bases between. The germline CDR1 and CDR2 sequences are LNHDA and SQIVND (reference sequence). CDR3 length equals 12 residues. The CDR3 DNA follows: TGTGCCAGTAGTCCCTCAGGGCGGAGAGCTTTCTTT. Encoded protein: CASSPSGRRAFF.

The rearrangement joins TRBV30 to TRBJ1-1, with D unresolved. The germline V gene encodes CDR1 GTSNPN and CDR2 SVGIG (reference sequence). This CDR3 spans 12 amino acids. Between the trimmed V and J ends, which lost 5 bases and 1 base, there was a span of 8 bases. The CDR3: CAWADSNTEAFF. CDR3 bases: TGTGCCTGGGCGGATTCGAACACTGAAGCTTTCTTT. Full variable domain (remainder filled in from reference TRBV30 and TRBJ1-1): SQTIHQWPATLVQPVGSPLSLECTVEGTSNPNLYWYRQAAGRGLQLLFYSVGIGQISSEVPQNLSASRPQDRQFILSSKKLLLSDSGFYLCAWADSNTEAFFGQGTRLTVV.

The chain combines TRBV6-5 with TRBJ2-1, with TRBD1 as a possible D gene (5 bases). The CDR3 sequence is 12 residues long. The V end was cut by 7 bases, the J end by 4 bases, with 8 bases between. In germline, CDR1 is MNHEY, CDR2 SVGAGI. CDR3 amino acids: CASTAGYNEQFF. Written as DNA, the CDR3 is TGTGCCAGCACGGCAGGGTACAATGAGCAGTTCTTC.

The V and J genes are TRBV9 and TRBJ2-7; no reliable D call. V was clipped by 0 bases and J by 2 bases, with 12 bases between them. From germline, CDR1 is SGDLS and CDR2 YYNGEE. This CDR3 is built from 15 residues. As DNA, the CDR3 is TGTGCCAGCAGCGTAGAAGGAGAGAGAACCTACGAGCAGTACTTC. Translating it yields CASSVEGERTYEQYF.

The gene calls are TRBV24-1 and TRBJ2-3, with TRBD1 as a possible D gene (5 bases). This CDR3 has 15 residues. Germline CDR1 and CDR2: KGHDR and SFDVKD. Deletions cut 9 bases from V and 0 bases from J, with 15 bases between. CDR3 sequence reads: CATEDKQDSTDTQYF. The CDR3 region has the DNA TGTGCCACCGAGGACAAACAGGACAGCACAGATACGCAGTATTTT.

This chain uses TRBV18 with TRBJ1-4, with unresolved D. Germline lookup yields CDR1 KGHSH and CDR2 LQKENI. Between the trimmed V and J ends, which lost 1 base and 4 bases, there was a span of 13 bases. The CDR3 runs to 16 residues. CDR3 sequence (DNA): TGTGCCAGCTCACCACAAAATACAGCCGATAATGAAAAACTGTTTTTT. It is translated as CASSPQNTADNEKLFF.

This chain links TRBV30 with TRBJ2-5; D ambiguous. Per the germline V gene, CDR1 is GTSNPN and CDR2 is SVGIG (reference sequence). V was clipped by 3 bases and J by 4 bases, with 3 bases between them. This CDR3 is built from 10 residues. The CDR3 is CAWSRETQYF. The CDR3 nucleotides read TGTGCCTGGAGCCGAGAGACCCAGTACTTC.

The V call is TRBV27, the J call TRBJ1-5; D is perhaps TRBD1 (6 bases). The CDR3 covers 14 residues. The germline gives CDR1 MNHEY, CDR2 SMNVEV (reference sequence). Trimming shortened V by 5 bases and J by 4 bases, and 12 bases separated the two germline ends. The CDR3: CASSQQGTNQPQHF. CDR3 sequence (DNA): TGTGCCAGCAGTCAACAGGGTACTAATCAGCCCCAGCATTTT.

The chain recombines TRBV12-3 or TRBV12-4 with TRBJ1-5, with no clear D. Trimming removed 2 bases from V and 4 bases from J, with 6 bases in between. The CDR3 runs to 13 residues. The CDR3 DNA follows: TGTGCCAGCAGTTTATTCAGAAATCAGCCCCAGCATTTT. Protein sequence: CASSLFRNQPQHF.

V usage is TRBV2 and J usage is TRBJ1-1; TRBD1 is a possible D gene (5 bases). CDR1 and CDR2 from the germline V gene are SNHLY and FYNNEI. This CDR3 contains 12 residues. Trimming removed 10 bases at V and 6 bases at J, with 15 bases between. The CDR3 is CAKTRTMAEAFF. CDR3 nucleotides: TGTGCCAAAACGAGGACAATGGCTGAAGCTTTCTTT.

The chain has TRBV14 and TRBJ1-1, with D hard to call. The V end was cut by 3 bases, the J end by 10 bases, with 12 bases between. Per germline, CDR1 SGHDN and CDR2 FVKESK. This CDR3 region has 12 residues. In nucleotides, the CDR3 is TGTGCCAGCAGCCAGTATCCCTACGGAGCTTTCTTT. This codes for CASSQYPYGAFF.

This sequence joins TRBV12-2 and TRBJ1-5; the D call of TRBD1 is as the table states it, not checked on the DNA. TRBV12-2 is annotated as a pseudogene. This CDR3 has 15 amino acids. The CDR3 protein is CASRPRGSSNQPQHF. CDR3 DNA sequence: TGTGCAAGTCGCCCAAGGGGGTCGAGCAATCAGCCCCAGCATTTT.

The V call is TRBV3-1 (or the pseudogene TRBV3-2), the J call TRBJ1-3; possibly TRBD1 for D (5 bases). The V end was cut by 3 bases, the J end by 1 base, with 10 bases between. Germline-derived CDR1 and CDR2 are LGHDT and YNNKEL (reference sequence). CDR3 length: 15 amino acids. CDR3 sequence (DNA): TGTGCCAGCAGCCAGCTTGGGGGGTCTGGAAACACCATATATTTT. This codes for CASSQLGGSGNTIYF.

This chain links TRBV14 with TRBJ1-2, with TRBD1 identical over 8 bases. With V trimmed by 1 base and J by 5 bases, 9 bases remained unmatched. The CDR3 length is 16 residues. Germline V gives CDR1 SGHDN, CDR2 FVKESK. The CDR3, as DNA: TGTGCCAGCAGCCAAGTCCAGGGGGCCCACTTTTATGGCTACACCTTC. Translated: CASSQVQGAHFYGYTF.